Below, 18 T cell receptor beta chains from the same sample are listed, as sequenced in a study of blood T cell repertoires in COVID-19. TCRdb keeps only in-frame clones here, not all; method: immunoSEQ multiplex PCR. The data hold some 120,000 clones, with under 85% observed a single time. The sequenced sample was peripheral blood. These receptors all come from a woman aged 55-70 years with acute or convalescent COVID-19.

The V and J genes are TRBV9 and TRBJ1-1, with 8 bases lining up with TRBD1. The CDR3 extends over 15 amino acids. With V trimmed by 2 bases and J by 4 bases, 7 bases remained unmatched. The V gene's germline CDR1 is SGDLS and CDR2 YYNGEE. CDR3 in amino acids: CASSVLPTGATEAFF. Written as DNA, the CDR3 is TGTGCCAGCAGCGTCCTTCCGACAGGGGCCACTGAAGCTTTCTTT.

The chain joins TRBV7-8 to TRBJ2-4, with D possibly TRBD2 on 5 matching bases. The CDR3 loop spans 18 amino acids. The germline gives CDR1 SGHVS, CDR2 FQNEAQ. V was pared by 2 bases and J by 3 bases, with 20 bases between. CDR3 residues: CASSLTPTTRVGKNIQYF. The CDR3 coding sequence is TGTGCCAGCAGCTTAACCCCCACGACGAGGGTAGGCAAAAACATTCAGTACTTC.

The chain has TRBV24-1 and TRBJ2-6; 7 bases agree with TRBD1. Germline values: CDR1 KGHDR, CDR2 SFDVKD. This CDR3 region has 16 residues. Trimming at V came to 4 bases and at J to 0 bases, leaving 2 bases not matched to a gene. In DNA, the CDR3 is TGTGCCACCAGTGACGGGACAGCCTCTGGGGCCAACGTCCTGACTTTC. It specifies CATSDGTASGANVLTF.

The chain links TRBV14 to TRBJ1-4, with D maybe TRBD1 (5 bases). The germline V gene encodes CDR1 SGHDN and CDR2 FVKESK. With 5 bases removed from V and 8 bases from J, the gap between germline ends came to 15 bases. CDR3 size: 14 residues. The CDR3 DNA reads TGTGCCAGCAGCATTTCCAGGGCAAGCGAAAAACTGTTTTTT. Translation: CASSISRASEKLFF.

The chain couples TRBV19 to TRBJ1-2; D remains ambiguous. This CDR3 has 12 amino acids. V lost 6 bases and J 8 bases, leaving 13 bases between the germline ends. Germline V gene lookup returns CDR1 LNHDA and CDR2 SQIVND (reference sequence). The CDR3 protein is CASRLGISGYTF. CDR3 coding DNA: TGTGCCAGTAGGCTTGGCATCTCGGGCTACACCTTC.

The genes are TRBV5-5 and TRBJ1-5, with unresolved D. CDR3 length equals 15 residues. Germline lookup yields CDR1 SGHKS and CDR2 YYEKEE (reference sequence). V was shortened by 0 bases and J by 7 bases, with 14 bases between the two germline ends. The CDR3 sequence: CASSLAPPGNQPQHF. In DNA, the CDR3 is TGTGCCAGCAGCTTGGCCCCACCGGGTAACCAGCCCCAGCATTTT.

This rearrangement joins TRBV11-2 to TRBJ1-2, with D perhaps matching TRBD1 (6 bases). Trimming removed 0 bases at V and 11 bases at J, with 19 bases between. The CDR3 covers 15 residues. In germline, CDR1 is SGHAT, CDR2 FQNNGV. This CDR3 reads CASSLDTTGRVGYTF. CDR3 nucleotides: TGTGCCAGCAGCTTAGATACTACAGGGAGGGTCGGGTACACCTTC.

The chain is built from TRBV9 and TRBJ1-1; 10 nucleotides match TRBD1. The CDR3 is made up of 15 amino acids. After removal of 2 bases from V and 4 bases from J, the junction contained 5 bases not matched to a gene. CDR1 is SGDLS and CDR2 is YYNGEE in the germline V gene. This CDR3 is CASSVEGQGSTEAFF. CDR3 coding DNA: TGTGCCAGCAGCGTGGAGGGACAGGGGAGCACTGAAGCTTTCTTT.

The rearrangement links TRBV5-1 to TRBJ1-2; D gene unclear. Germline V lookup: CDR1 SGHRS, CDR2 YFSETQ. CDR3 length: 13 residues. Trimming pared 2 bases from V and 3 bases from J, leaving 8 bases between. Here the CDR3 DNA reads TGCGCCAGCAGCTTAACAGAGTACTATGGCTACACCTTC. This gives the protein CASSLTEYYGYTF. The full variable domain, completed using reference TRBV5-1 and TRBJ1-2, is KAGVTQTPRYLIKTRGQQVTLSCSPISGHRSVSWYQQTPGQGLQFLFEYFSETQRNKGNFPGRFSGRQFSNSRSEMNVSTLELGDSALYLCASSLTEYYGYTFGSGTRLTVV.

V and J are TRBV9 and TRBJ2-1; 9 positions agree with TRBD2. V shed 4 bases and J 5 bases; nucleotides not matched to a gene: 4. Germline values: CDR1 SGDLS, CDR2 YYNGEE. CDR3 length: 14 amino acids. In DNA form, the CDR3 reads TGTGCCAGCAGCAGGGCGGGGGGGCACAATGAGCAGTTCTTC. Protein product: CASSRAGGHNEQFF.

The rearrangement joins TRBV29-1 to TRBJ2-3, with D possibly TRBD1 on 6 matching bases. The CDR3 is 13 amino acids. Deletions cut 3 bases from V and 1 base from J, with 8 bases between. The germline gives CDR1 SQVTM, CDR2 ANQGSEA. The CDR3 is CSVEWTGTDTQYF. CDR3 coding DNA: TGCAGCGTTGAGTGGACAGGCACAGATACGCAGTATTTT.

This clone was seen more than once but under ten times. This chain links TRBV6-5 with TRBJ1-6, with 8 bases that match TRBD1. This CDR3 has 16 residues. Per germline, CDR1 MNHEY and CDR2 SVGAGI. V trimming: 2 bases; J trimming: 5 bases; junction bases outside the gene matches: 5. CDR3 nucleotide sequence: TGTGCCAGCAGTTACGGAGGGACAGGCCATAATTCACCCCTCCACTTT. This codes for CASSYGGTGHNSPLHF.

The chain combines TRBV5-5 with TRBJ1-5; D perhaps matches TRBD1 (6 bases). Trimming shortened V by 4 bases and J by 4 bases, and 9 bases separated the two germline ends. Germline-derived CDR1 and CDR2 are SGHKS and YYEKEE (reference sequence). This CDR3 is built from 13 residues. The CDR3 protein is CASSRDRNQPQHF. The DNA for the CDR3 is TGTGCCAGCAGCCGAGACAGGAATCAGCCCCAGCATTTT.

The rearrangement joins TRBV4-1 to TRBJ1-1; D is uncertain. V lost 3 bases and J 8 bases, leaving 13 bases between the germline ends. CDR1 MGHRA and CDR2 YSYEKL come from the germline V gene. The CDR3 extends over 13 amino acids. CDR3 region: CASSQGPTPEAFF. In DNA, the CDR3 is TGCGCCAGCAGCCAGGGCCCGACACCCGAAGCTTTCTTT.

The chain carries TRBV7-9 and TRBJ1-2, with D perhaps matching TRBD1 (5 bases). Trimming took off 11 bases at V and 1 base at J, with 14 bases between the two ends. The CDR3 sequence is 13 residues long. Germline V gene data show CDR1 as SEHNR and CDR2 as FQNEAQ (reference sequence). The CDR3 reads CAGRQGSNYGYTF. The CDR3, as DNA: TGTGCCGGTAGGCAGGGAAGTAACTATGGCTACACCTTC.

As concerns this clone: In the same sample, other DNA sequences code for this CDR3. The CDR3 coding sequence is TGTGCCAGCAGCTCGCGGGGGAGCTCCTACAATGAGCAGTTCTTC. Encoded protein: CASSSRGSSYNEQFF. The chain carries TRBV11-2 and TRBJ2-1; 7 bases match TRBD2. The V and J ends lost 4 bases and 0 bases, in that order; junction bases with no gene match: 3. The CDR3 is 15 residues long. Germline V gives CDR1 SGHAT, CDR2 FQNNGV.

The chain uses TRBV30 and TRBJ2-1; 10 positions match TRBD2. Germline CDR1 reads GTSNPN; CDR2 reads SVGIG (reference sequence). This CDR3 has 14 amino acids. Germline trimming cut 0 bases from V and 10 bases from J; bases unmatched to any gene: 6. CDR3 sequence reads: CAWSVASGGAEQFF. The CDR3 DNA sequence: TGTGCCTGGAGTGTGGCTAGCGGGGGAGCCGAGCAGTTCTTC. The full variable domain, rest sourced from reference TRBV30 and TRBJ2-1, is SQTIHQWPATLVQPVGSPLSLECTVEGTSNPNLYWYRQAAGRGLQLLFYSVGIGQISSEVPQNLSASRPQDRQFILSSKKLLLSDSGFYLCAWSVASGGAEQFFGPGTRLTVL.

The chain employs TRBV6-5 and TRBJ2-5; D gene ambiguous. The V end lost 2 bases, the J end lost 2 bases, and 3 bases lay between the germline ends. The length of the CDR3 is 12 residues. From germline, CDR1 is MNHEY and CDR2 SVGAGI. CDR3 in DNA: TGTGCCAGCAGTTACCCTCAAGAGACCCAGTACTTC. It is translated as CASSYPQETQYF.